A selection of T cell receptor beta chains follows, all from one sample in a study of CD8 T cells in ankylosing spondylitis. TCRdb used MiXCR to reprocess the 5' RACE reads, holding one entry per CDR3 protein. The table records about 110,000 distinct CDR3 sequences, under 30% of them present only once. The source material was synovial fluid, either unsorted or a sorted T cell fraction (not recorded which). The receptor set was obtained from a male donor with ankylosing spondylitis. CDR3s include the opening cysteine and the closing phenylalanine or tryptophan. The D gene is left open where the match is weak. Size is stated for part of the rows, as once, few or many counts, or as a class when the clone is expanded.

clone_size cdr3_length j_call v_call d_call cdr3_aa cdr3_nt
many 16 TRBJ2-2 TRBV19 TRBD1 CASSGSRTGTAGELFF TGTGCCAGTAGTGGTAGTAGGACAGGGACGGCCGGGGAGCTGTTTTTT
. 16 TRBJ2-1 TRBV7-9 TRBD2 CASSSSSGKVEEEQFF TGTGCCAGCAGCTCATCTAGCGGGAAGGTGGAGGAAGAGCAGTTCTTC
. 13 TRBJ1-1 TRBV20-1 . CSAREAPRTEAFF TGCAGTGCTAGAGAGGCACCCAGGACTGAAGCTTTCTTT
. 15 TRBJ1-5 TRBV7-2 . CASSPRRFSNQPQHF TGTGCCAGCAGCCCCAGACGCTTTAGCAATCAGCCCCAGCATTTT
. 16 TRBJ2-3 TRBV20-1 TRBD2 CSASKGTSGSTDTQYF TGCAGTGCTAGTAAGGGGACTAGCGGAAGCACAGATACGCAGTATTTT
. 17 TRBJ2-6 TRBV25-1 . CASSEDSWGSGANVLTF TGTGCCAGCAGTGAGGACAGCTGGGGTTCTGGGGCCAACGTCCTGACTTTC
. 14 TRBJ2-3 TRBV12-3/TRBV12-4 . CASSFSAGTDTQYF TGTGCCAGCAGTTTTAGCGCCGGCACAGATACGCAGTATTTT
. 14 TRBJ2-5 TRBV25-1 . CASSESRHEETQYF TGTGCCAGCAGTGAATCTAGGCACGAAGAGACCCAGTACTTC
. 16 TRBJ1-1 TRBV6-5 TRBD1 CASSSQGGGGNTEAFF TGTGCCAGCAGTTCCCAGGGGGGAGGGGGGAACACTGAAGCTTTCTTT
medium-sized 15 TRBJ2-2 TRBV15 . CATSRLDKNTGELFF TGTGCCACCAGCAGACTGGACAAAAACACCGGGGAGCTGTTTTTT
few 13 TRBJ1-1 TRBV12-3/TRBV12-4 . CASSLSQNTEAFF TGTGCCAGCAGTTTGTCTCAGAACACTGAAGCTTTCTTT
medium-sized 16 TRBJ2-1 TRBV3-1 TRBD2 CASSQEVIAGANEQFF TGTGCCAGCAGCCAAGAGGTGATAGCGGGAGCCAATGAGCAGTTCTTC
. 16 TRBJ2-2 TRBV9 TRBD1 CASSDEAAGGGGELFF TGTGCCAGCAGCGACGAAGCCGCAGGGGGTGGCGGGGAGCTGTTTTTT
few 14 TRBJ2-2 TRBV7-2 . CASSLVSRTGELFF TGTGCCAGCAGCTTAGTAAGCAGGACCGGGGAGCTGTTTTTT
many 16 TRBJ2-3 TRBV5-1 TRBD2 CASSQSSGRSADTQYF TGCGCCAGCAGCCAGTCTAGCGGGAGATCCGCAGATACGCAGTATTTT
few 13 TRBJ2-3 TRBV2 TRBD1 CASEDREEDTQYF TGTGCCAGCGAAGACAGGGAAGAGGATACGCAGTATTTT
. 14 TRBJ2-1 TRBV6-1 TRBD2 CASRTSGNYNEQFF TGTGCCAGCAGGACTAGCGGTAATTACAATGAGCAGTTCTTC
once 15 TRBJ2-7 TRBV20-1 TRBD2 CSARDYPTSSYEQYF TGCAGTGCTCGGGACTACCCGACAAGCTCCTACGAGCAGTACTTC
. 17 TRBJ2-1 TRBV3-1 TRBD2 CASSPSSGGRSYNEQFF TGTGCCAGCAGCCCTTCCTCGGGCGGGAGGTCCTACAATGAGCAGTTCTTC
. 13 TRBJ2-3 TRBV11-2 . CASSFLLLDTQYF TGTGCCAGCAGCTTTCTCTTGCTAGATACGCAGTATTTT
few 13 TRBJ1-1 TRBV6-1 TRBD1 CASRTGANTEAFF TGTGCCAGCAGGACAGGGGCGAACACTGAAGCTTTCTTT
many 14 TRBJ2-1 TRBV29-1 TRBD2 CSVVPSGRGDEQFF TGCAGCGTTGTACCCAGCGGGAGGGGGGATGAGCAGTTCTTC
once 19 TRBJ2-1 TRBV20-1 TRBD2 CSARSQSGTSGRADNEQFF TGCAGTGCGCGGTCCCAATCCGGGACTAGCGGGAGGGCCGACAATGAGCAGTTCTTC
. 13 TRBJ1-1 TRBV10-3 TRBD1 CVTGANLNTEAFF TGTGTAACAGGGGCGAACTTGAACACTGAAGCTTTCTTT
. 14 TRBJ2-1 TRBV9 . CASEELGPHNEQFF TGTGCCAGCGAAGAACTGGGACCTCACAATGAGCAGTTCTTC
many 14 TRBJ2-1 TRBV29-1 TRBD1 CSVKGRGRDNEQFF TGCAGCGTCAAGGGCAGGGGGCGAGACAATGAGCAGTTCTTC
many 13 TRBJ2-5 TRBV29-1 . CSVEYTGTETQYF TGCAGCGTCGAATATACAGGGACGGAGACCCAGTACTTC
few 15 TRBJ2-7 TRBV7-9 . CASSLMAGDPYEQYF TGTGCCAGCAGCTTAATGGCGGGCGACCCCTACGAGCAGTACTTC
few 16 TRBJ2-3 TRBV27 . CASRLMGSPPLNTQYF TGTGCCAGCAGACTAATGGGGTCCCCTCCCCTTAATACGCAGTATTTT
many 17 TRBJ2-2 TRBV2 TRBD2 CASSGLGLESSSGELFF TGTGCCAGCAGTGGATTGGGACTAGAAAGTTCCTCCGGGGAGCTGTTTTTT
few 13 TRBJ1-2 TRBV15 . CATSRGDTHGYTF TGTGCCACCAGCAGAGGAGACACCCATGGCTACACCTTC
few 14 TRBJ2-7 TRBV15 . CATSREGVSYEQYF TGTGCCACCAGCAGGGAAGGGGTTTCCTACGAGCAGTACTTC
many 17 TRBJ2-3 TRBV18 TRBD2 CASSPTGLAGGSDTQYF TGTGCCAGCTCACCGACCGGACTAGCGGGAGGGTCAGATACGCAGTATTTT
. 16 TRBJ2-1 TRBV3-1 . CASSQDLPLPYNEQFF TGTGCCAGCAGCCAAGATCTTCCCCTGCCCTACAATGAGCAGTTCTTC
many 13 TRBJ1-1 TRBV5-1 . CASSLEVSEEAFF TGCGCCAGCAGCTTGGAGGTATCGGAGGAAGCTTTCTTT
many 14 TRBJ1-2 TRBV7-2 . CASSTRDARYGYTF TGTGCCAGCAGCACCCGGGACGCCCGCTATGGCTACACCTTC
few 14 TRBJ2-3 TRBV5-1 TRBD1 CASSLEGASDTQYF TGCGCCAGCAGCTTGGAGGGGGCCTCAGATACGCAGTATTTT
. 11 TRBJ2-7 TRBV5-1 . CASSLGELWYF TGCGCCAGCAGCTTGGGTGAGCTATGGTACTTC
. 15 TRBJ2-1 TRBV5-1 TRBD2 CASSTTSDLYNEQFF TGCGCCAGCAGCACGACTAGCGACCTGTACAATGAGCAGTTCTTC
. 14 TRBJ2-5 TRBV12-3/TRBV12-4 TRBD2 CASNETSGVGVQYF TGTGCCAGCAATGAAACTAGCGGGGTAGGGGTCCAGTACTTC
. 16 TRBJ1-2 TRBV27 . CASSLWSGGQSYGYTF TGTGCCAGCAGTTTATGGAGTGGAGGACAGTCCTATGGCTACACCTTC
. 14 TRBJ2-3 TRBV2 . CASRTTGGTDTQYF TGTGCCAGCAGGACGACAGGCGGCACAGATACGCAGTATTTT